The present T cell receptor (beta chain) was sequenced within a study of shared clonotypes between healthy human individuals. Assay: immunoSEQ multiplex PCR; the TCRdb copy retains only in-frame clones and omits some. The table has approximately 2,000,000 clones, 93% seen once; the top ten hold around 1.7%. This clone was seen only once. Germline CDR1 is MNHNS and CDR2 is SASEGT. The CDR3 length is 19 residues. The junction had 18 bases not matched to a gene; V was cut back by 2 bases and J by 4 bases. Naive CD8 populations comprised CD45RO-negative cells positively selected for CCR7, excluding terminally differentiated effector memory CD45RA+ cells.

Sequenced: naive CD8+ T cells from PBMCs. The clonotype was recovered from a man between 18 and 29 years old in good health. Some clones in this sample may be carry-over from other donors' samples. The chain employs TRBV6-1 and TRBJ1-2, with 8 bases fitting TRBD1. CDR3 coding DNA: TGTGCCAGCAGTGAATACGGCGGGGCAGGGGGCAAGAATCGCTATGGCTACACCTTC. Protein: CASSEYGGAGGKNRYGYTF.